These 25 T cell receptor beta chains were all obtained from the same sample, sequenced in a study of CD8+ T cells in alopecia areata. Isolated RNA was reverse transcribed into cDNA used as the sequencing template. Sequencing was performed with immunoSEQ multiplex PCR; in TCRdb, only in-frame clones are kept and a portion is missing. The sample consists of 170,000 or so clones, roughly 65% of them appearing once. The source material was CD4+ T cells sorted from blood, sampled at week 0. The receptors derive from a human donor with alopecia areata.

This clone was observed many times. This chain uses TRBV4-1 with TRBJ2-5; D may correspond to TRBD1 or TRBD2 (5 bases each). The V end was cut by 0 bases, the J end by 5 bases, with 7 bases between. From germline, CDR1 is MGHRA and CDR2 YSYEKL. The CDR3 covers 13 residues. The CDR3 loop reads CASSQDEGETQYF. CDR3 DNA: TGCGCCAGCAGCCAAGACGAGGGGGAGACCCAGTACTTC.

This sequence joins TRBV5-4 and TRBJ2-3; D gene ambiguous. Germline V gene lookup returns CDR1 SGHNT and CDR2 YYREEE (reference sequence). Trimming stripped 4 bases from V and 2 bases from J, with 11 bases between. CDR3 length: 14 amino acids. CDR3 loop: CASSPATTTDTQYF. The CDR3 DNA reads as TGTGCCAGCAGCCCCGCTACGACCACAGATACGCAGTATTTT.

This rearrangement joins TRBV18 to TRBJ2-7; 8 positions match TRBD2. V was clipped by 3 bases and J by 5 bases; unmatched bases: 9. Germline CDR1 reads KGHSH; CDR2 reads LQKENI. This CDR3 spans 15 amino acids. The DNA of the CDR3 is TGTGCCAGCTCACCGGTCAGCGGGGGTATCAACGAGCAGTACTTC. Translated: CASSPVSGGINEQYF. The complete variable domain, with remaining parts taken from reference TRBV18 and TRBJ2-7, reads NAGVMQNPRHLVRRRGQEARLRCSPMKGHSHVYWYRQLPEEGLKFMVYLQKENIIDESGMPKERFSAEFPKEGPSILRIQQVVRGDSAAYFCASSPVSGGINEQYFGPGTRLTVT.

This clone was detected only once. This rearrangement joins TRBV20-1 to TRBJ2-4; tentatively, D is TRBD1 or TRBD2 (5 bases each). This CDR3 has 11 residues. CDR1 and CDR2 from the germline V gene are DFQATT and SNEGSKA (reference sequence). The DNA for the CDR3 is TGCAGCTCCGGGACCGTGAACATTCAGTACTTC. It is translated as CSSGTVNIQYF.

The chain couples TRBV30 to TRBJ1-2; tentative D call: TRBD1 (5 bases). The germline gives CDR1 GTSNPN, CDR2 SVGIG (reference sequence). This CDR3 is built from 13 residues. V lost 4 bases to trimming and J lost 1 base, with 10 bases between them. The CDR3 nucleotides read TGTGCCTGGATGCAGGGCCGTAACTATGGCTACACCTTC. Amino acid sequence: CAWMQGRNYGYTF.

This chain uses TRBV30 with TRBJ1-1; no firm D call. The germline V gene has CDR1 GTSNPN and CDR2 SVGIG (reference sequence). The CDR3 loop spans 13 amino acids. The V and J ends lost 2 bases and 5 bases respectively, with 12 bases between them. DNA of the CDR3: TGTGCCTGGAGTCAAACCCCTTTGACTGAAGCTTTCTTT. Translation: CAWSQTPLTEAFF.

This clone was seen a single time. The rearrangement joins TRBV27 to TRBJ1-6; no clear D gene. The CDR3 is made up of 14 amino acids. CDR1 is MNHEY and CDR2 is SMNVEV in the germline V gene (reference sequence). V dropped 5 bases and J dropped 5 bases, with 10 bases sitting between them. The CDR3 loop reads CASSGPANNSPLHF. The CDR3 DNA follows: TGTGCCAGCAGTGGCCCCGCAAATAATTCACCCCTCCACTTT.

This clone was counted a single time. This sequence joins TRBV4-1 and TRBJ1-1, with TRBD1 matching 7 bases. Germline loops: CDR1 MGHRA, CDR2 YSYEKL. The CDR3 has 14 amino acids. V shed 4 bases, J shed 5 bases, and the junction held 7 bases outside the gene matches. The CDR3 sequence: CASSPRQGKTEAFF. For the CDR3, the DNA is TGCGCCAGCAGCCCCCGACAGGGAAAAACTGAAGCTTTCTTT.

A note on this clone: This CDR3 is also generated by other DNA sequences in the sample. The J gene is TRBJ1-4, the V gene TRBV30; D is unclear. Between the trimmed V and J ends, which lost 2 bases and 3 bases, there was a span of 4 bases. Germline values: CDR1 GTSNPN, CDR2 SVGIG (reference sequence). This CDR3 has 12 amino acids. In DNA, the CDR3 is TGTGCCTGGAGTCCCCCTAATGAAAAACTGTTTTTT. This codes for CAWSPPNEKLFF.

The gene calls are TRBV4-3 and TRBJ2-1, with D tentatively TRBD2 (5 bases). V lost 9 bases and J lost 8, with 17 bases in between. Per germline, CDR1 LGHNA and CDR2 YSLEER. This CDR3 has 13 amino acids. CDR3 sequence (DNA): TGCGCCAGGGGGTTCGGCGGGTTGTATGAGCAGTTCTTC. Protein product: CARGFGGLYEQFF.

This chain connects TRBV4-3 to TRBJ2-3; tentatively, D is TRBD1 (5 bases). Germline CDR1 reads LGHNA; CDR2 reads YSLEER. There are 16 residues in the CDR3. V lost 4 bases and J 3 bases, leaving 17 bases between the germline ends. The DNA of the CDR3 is TGCGCCAGCAGCCGGGGAAAGGGGATAGGAACAGATACGCAGTATTTT. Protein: CASSRGKGIGTDTQYF.

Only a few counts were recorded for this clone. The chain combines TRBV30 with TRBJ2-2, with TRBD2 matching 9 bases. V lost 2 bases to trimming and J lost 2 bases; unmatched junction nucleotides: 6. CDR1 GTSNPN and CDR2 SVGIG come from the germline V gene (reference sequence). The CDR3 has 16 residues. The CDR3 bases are TGTGCCTGGAGTAAGATAGCGGGGGCCAACACCGGGGAGCTGTTTTTT. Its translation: CAWSKIAGANTGELFF. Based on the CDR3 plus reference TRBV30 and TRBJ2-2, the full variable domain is SQTIHQWPATLVQPVGSPLSLECTVEGTSNPNLYWYRQAAGRGLQLLFYSVGIGQISSEVPQNLSASRPQDRQFILSSKKLLLSDSGFYLCAWSKIAGANTGELFFGEGSRLTVL.

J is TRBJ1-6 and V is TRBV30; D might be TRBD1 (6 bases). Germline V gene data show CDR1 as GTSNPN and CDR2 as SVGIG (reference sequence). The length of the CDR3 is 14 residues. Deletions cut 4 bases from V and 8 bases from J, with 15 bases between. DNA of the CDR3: TGTGCCTGGAAATTGTGGACAGAAGATTCACCCCTCCACTTT. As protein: CAWKLWTEDSPLHF.

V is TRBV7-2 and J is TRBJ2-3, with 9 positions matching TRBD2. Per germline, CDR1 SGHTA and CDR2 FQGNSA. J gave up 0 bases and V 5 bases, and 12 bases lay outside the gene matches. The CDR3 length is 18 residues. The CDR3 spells CASSPGRAGGGSTDTQYF. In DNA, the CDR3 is TGTGCCAGCAGCCCCGGCCGAGCGGGGGGCGGTAGCACAGATACGCAGTATTTT.

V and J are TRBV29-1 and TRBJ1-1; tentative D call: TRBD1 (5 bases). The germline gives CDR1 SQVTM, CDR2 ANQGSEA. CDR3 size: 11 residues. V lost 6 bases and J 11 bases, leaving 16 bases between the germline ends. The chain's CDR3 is CSVADNPRAFF. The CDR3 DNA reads TGCAGCGTCGCGGACAACCCAAGGGCTTTCTTT.

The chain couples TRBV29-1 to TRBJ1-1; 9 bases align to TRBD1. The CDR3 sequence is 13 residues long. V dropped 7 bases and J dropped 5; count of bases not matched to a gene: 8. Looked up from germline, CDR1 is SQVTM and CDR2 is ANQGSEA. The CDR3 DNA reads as TGCAGCGGATACAGGGGGCGCGGGACTGAAGCTTTCTTT. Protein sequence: CSGYRGRGTEAFF.

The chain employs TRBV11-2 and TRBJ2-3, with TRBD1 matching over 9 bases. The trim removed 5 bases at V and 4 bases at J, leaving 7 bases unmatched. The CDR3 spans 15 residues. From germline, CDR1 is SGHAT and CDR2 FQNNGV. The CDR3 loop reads CASSPGDRAADTQYF. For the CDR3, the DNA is TGTGCCAGCAGCCCTGGGGACAGGGCGGCAGATACGCAGTATTTT. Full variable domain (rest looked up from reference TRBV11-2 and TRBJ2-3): EAGVAQSPRYKIIEKRQSVAFWCNPISGHATLYWYQQILGQGPKLLIQFQNNGVVDDSQLPKDRFSAERLKGVDSTLKIQPAKLEDSAVYLCASSPGDRAADTQYFGPGTRLTVL.

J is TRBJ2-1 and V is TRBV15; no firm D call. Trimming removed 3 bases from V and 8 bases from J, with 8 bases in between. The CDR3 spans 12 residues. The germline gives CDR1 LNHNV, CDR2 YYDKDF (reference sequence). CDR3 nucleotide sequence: TGTGCCACCAGCAGTGGGTCGGATGAGCAGTTCTTC. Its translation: CATSSGSDEQFF.

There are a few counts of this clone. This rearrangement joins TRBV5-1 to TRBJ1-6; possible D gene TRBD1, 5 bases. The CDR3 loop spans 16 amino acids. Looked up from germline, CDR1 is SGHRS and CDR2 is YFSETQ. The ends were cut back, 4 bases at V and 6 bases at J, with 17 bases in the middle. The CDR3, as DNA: TGCGCCAGCAGCCCCGGGACCGCGCTGTCTAATTCACCCCTCCACTTT. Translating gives CASSPGTALSNSPLHF.

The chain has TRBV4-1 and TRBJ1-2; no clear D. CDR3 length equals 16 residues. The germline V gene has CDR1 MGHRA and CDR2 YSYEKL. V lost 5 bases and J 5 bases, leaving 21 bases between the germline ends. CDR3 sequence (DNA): TGCGCCAGCAGCTCGGCGGCCAGGACTGTTGAGTATGGCTACACCTTC. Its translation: CASSSAARTVEYGYTF.

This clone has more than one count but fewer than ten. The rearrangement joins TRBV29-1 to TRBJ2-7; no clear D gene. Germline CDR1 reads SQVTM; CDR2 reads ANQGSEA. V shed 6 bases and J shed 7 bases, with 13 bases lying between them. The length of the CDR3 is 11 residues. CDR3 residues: CSVRGSREQYF. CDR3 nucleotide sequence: TGCAGCGTCCGTGGTTCGCGGGAGCAGTACTTC.

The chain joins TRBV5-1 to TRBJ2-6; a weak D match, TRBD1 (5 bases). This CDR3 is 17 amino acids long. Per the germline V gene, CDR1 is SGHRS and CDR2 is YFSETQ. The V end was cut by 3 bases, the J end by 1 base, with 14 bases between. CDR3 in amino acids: CASSSGHERSGANVLTF. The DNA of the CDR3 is TGCGCCAGCAGCTCAGGACACGAAAGATCTGGGGCCAACGTCCTGACTTTC.

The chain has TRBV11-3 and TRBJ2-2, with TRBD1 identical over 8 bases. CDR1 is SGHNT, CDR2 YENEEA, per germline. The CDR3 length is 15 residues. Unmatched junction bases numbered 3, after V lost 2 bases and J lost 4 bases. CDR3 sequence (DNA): TGTGCCAGCAGCTTACGTCAGGGGGCCACCGGGGAGCTGTTTTTT. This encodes CASSLRQGATGELFF.

The CDR3 sequence: CASTGGGPRNEQFF. The DNA of the CDR3 is TGTGCCAGCACCGGCGGGGGTCCCCGCAATGAGCAGTTCTTC. The chain joins TRBV9 to TRBJ2-1, with 7 bases matching TRBD2. The CDR3 contains 14 residues. V shed 6 bases and J 6 bases; nucleotides not matched to a gene: 9. CDR1 is SGDLS, CDR2 YYNGEE, per germline.

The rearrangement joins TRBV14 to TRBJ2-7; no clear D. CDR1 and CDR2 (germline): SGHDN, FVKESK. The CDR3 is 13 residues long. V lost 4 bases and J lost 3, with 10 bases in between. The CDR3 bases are TGTGCCAGCAGCCCGATTCCCAGCTACGAGCAGTACTTC. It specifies CASSPIPSYEQYF.